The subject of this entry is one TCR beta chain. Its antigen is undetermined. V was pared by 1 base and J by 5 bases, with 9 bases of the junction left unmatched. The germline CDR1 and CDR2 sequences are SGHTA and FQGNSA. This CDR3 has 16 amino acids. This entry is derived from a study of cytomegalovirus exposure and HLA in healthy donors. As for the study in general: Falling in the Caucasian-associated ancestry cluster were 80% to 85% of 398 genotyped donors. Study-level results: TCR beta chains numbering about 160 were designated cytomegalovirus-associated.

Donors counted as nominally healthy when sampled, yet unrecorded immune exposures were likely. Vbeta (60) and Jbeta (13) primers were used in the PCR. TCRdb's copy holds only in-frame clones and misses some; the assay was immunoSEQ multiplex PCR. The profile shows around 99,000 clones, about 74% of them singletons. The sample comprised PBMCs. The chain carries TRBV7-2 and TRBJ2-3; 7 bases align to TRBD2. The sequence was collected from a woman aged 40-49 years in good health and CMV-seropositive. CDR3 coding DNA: TGTGCCAGCAGCTTAGGGCCGGGACTACTCGGAGATACGCAGTATTTT. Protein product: CASSLGPGLLGDTQYF.